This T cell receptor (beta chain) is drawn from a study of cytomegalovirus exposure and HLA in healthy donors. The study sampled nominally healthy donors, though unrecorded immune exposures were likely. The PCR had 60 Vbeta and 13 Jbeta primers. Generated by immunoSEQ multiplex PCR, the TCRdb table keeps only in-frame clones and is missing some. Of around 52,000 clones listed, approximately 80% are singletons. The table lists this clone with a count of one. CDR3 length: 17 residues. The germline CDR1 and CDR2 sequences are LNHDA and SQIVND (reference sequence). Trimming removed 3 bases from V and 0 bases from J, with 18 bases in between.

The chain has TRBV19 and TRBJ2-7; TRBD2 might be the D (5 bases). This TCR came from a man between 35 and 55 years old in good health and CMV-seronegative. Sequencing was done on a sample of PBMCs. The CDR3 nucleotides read TGTGCCAGTAGTATGTTTATTGGCGGGCAGAGCTCCTACGAGCAGTACTTC. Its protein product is CASSMFIGGQSSYEQYF.